One sample yielded the 18 T cell receptor beta chains listed below, sequenced in a study of glioma-infiltrating T cells. The iRepertoire nested amplicon-rescue multiplex PCR amplified TCR alpha and beta CDR3s from RNA. A single record per CDR3 protein comes from TCRdb applying MiXCR to the multiplex PCR reads. Of over 70,000 distinct CDR3 sequences detected, 20% to 25% appear once; the ten largest clones hold roughly 7%. The sequencing input was glioma tissue, nonneoplastic brain tissue, or PBMCs (not recorded which). These receptors all come from a human donor with low-grade glioma or glioblastoma, undergoing nonglioma brain surgery, or in good health (not recorded which).

This clonotype was recorded many times. V gene TRBV18 combines with J gene TRBJ1-1, with D tentatively TRBD1 (5 bases). The CDR3 totals 15 residues. CDR1 and CDR2 (germline): KGHSH, LQKENI. With 2 bases removed from V and 3 bases from J, the gap between germline ends came to 13 bases. As DNA, the CDR3 is TGTGCCAGCTCACCATTCGGGGGAGGTTACACTGAAGCTTTCTTT. It translates to CASSPFGGGYTEAFF.

This clonotype has only a few counts. The chain couples TRBV11-2 to TRBJ2-6; D perhaps matches TRBD2 (5 bases). There are 15 residues in the CDR3. The V gene lost 4 bases and the J gene lost 3 bases, with 10 bases spanning the gap. Looked up from germline, CDR1 is SGHAT and CDR2 is FQNNGV. For the CDR3, the DNA is TGTGCCAGCAGCTCCGGACTGGTTGGGGCCAACGTCCTGACTTTC. Protein: CASSSGLVGANVLTF.

This clonotype was seen ten or more times. The chain joins TRBV28 to TRBJ1-2, with 7 nucleotides matching TRBD1. V lost 6 bases, J lost 0 bases, and 16 bases stayed unmatched. The CDR3 has 18 amino acids. Per germline, CDR1 MDHEN and CDR2 SYDVKM. CDR3 loop: CASRNIRGQWKANYGYTF. As DNA, the CDR3 is TGTGCCAGCAGAAATATCCGGGGACAGTGGAAAGCTAACTATGGCTACACCTTC.

A word on this clonotype: This could be a read error, since a much larger clone is one nucleotide away. This chain links TRBV7-2 with TRBJ2-5; D is unclear. The V and J ends lost 3 bases and 3 bases respectively, with 14 bases between them. Germline V gene sequence: CDR1 SGHTA, CDR2 FQGNSA. The length of the CDR3 is 15 residues. As DNA, the CDR3 is TGTACCAGCAGCTTCGGGTCCAAAACTAAAGAGACCCAGTACTTC. This gives the protein CTSSFGSKTKETQYF.

This clonotype was observed at least ten times. The V and J genes are TRBV6-1 and TRBJ2-1; D possibly matches TRBD1 or TRBD2 (5 bases each). The CDR3 loop spans 13 amino acids. Germline CDR1 is MNHNS and CDR2 is SASEGT. With 7 bases removed from V and 4 bases from J, the gap between germline ends came to 11 bases. The DNA of the CDR3 is TGTGCCAGCACTCCCGAGGGGTACAATGAGCAGTTCTTC. Translation gives CASTPEGYNEQFF.

The rearrangement joins TRBV15 to TRBJ2-1; TRBD1 matches at 9 bases. V was clipped by 10 bases and J by 7 bases; unmatched bases: 8. Germline V gene data show CDR1 as LNHNV and CDR2 as YYDKDF (reference sequence). There are 13 residues in the CDR3. DNA for the CDR3: TGTGCCAGCGGCAGAGACAGGGGGAATGAGCAGTTCTTC. It encodes CASGRDRGNEQFF.

This clonotype was recorded at least ten times. V and J are TRBV29-1 and TRBJ1-1; 8 bases match TRBD1. The V segment lost 0 bases and the J segment 2 bases; nucleotides outside the gene matches: 14. From germline, CDR1 is SQVTM and CDR2 ANQGSEA. This CDR3 has 18 residues. The CDR3 loop reads CSVEDRVGGGQGNTEAFF. The CDR3 DNA is TGCAGCGTTGAAGATCGTGTGGGGGGAGGACAGGGCAACACTGAAGCTTTCTTT.

This clonotype was counted a few times. This sequence joins TRBV2 and TRBJ2-7; D gene unclear. The CDR3 totals 12 residues. V was pared by 4 bases and J by 4 bases, with 8 bases between. CDR1 SNHLY and CDR2 FYNNEI come from the germline V gene. CDR3 sequence: CASSVIRYEQYF. The CDR3 DNA sequence: TGTGCCAGCAGTGTGATACGTTACGAGCAGTACTTC.

This clonotype has ten or more counts. J is TRBJ2-5 and V is TRBV27; TRBD1 matches 7 bases. Germline-derived CDR1 and CDR2 are MNHEY and SMNVEV (reference sequence). CDR3 size: 16 residues. V trimming: 6 bases; J trimming: 3 bases; junction bases outside the gene matches: 13. CDR3 in amino acids: CASRTLARDREETQYF. The CDR3 nucleotides are TGTGCCAGCAGAACCCTAGCCCGGGACAGAGAAGAGACCCAGTACTTC.

This clonotype was recorded many times. The V call is TRBV3-1, the J call TRBJ1-2; D perhaps matches TRBD1 (6 bases). The V and J ends lost 6 bases and 2 bases respectively, with 13 bases between them. Looked up from germline, CDR1 is LGHDT and CDR2 is YNNKEL (reference sequence). The CDR3 has 14 amino acids. The CDR3, as DNA: TGTGCCAGCAGTCGCAGACAGGACAACTATGGCTACACCTTC. Its protein is CASSRRQDNYGYTF.

This clonotype has ten or more counts. V usage is TRBV18 and J usage is TRBJ1-5, with D maybe TRBD1 (6 bases). V dropped 2 bases and J dropped 2 bases, with 10 bases sitting between them. The CDR3 has 15 amino acids. Germline CDR1 is KGHSH and CDR2 is LQKENI. The DNA of the CDR3 is TGTGCCAGCTCACCATCAGGGGACGGCAATCAGCCCCAGCATTTT. This gives the protein CASSPSGDGNQPQHF. Combining the CDR3 with reference TRBV18 and TRBJ1-5 gives the whole variable domain NAGVMQNPRHLVRRRGQEARLRCSPMKGHSHVYWYRQLPEEGLKFMVYLQKENIIDESGMPKERFSAEFPKEGPSILRIQQVVRGDSAAYFCASSPSGDGNQPQHFGDGTRLSIL.

The rearrangement uses TRBV19 and TRBJ2-1; TRBD1 aligns across 8 bases. Germline V gene lookup returns CDR1 LNHDA and CDR2 SQIVND (reference sequence). With 7 bases clipped from V and 7 bases from J, the junction kept 9 bases outside the gene matches. The CDR3 extends over 14 amino acids. CDR3 DNA: TGTGCCAGTAAAGGGGTAGACAGGGGAAATGAGCAGTTCTTC. Residues: CASKGVDRGNEQFF.

The rearrangement links TRBV5-6 to TRBJ2-1; TRBD1 might be the D (5 bases). The germline gives CDR1 SGHDT, CDR2 YYEEEE. The germline V and J ends were trimmed by 6 bases and 2 bases, with 15 bases remaining between them. CDR3 length: 15 residues. The CDR3 is CASISRREPYNEQFF. DNA for the CDR3: TGTGCCAGCATCAGCCGCAGGGAACCCTACAATGAGCAGTTCTTC.

This clonotype was seen ten or more times. The chain carries TRBV16 and TRBJ1-2; D ambiguous. The CDR3 spans 14 residues. Trimming removed 4 bases at V and 7 bases at J, with 16 bases between. The V gene's germline CDR1 is KGHSY and CDR2 FQNENV. CDR3 coding DNA: TGTGCCAGCAGCCCTCAGACCTTAATAGGTGGCTACACCTTC. Protein: CASSPQTLIGGYTF.

This clonotype was counted between two and nine times. The J gene is TRBJ2-7, the V gene TRBV4-2; D is possibly TRBD2 (6 bases). The ends were cut back, 2 bases at V and 4 bases at J, with 21 bases in the middle. This CDR3 spans 17 amino acids. Germline V lookup: CDR1 LGHNA, CDR2 YNFKEQ. In DNA form, the CDR3 reads TGTGCCAGCAGCCAATATAAGGGACCCGGAGGGTCTTACGAGCAGTACTTC. Amino acid sequence: CASSQYKGPGGSYEQYF.

The chain is built from TRBV27 and TRBJ1-1; no clear D. CDR1 is MNHEY and CDR2 is SMNVEV in the germline V gene (reference sequence). V lost 0 bases to trimming and J lost 4 bases, with 6 bases between them. This CDR3 is built from 13 residues. CDR3 sequence: CASSLSNATEAFF. The CDR3 bases are TGTGCCAGCAGTTTATCGAATGCCACTGAAGCTTTCTTT.

This sequence joins TRBV7-2 and TRBJ2-2; D is possibly TRBD2 (5 bases). Trimming stripped 3 bases from V and 1 base from J, with 9 bases between. CDR1 SGHTA and CDR2 FQGNSA come from the germline V gene. The CDR3 consists of 15 residues. The CDR3 region is CASSFASLNTGELFF. CDR3 coding DNA: TGTGCCAGCAGCTTCGCTAGCTTGAACACCGGGGAGCTGTTTTTT.

This clonotype was counted many times. The chain carries TRBV18 and TRBJ2-7, with D possibly TRBD2 on 5 matching bases. This CDR3 is 13 amino acids long. Looked up from germline, CDR1 is KGHSH and CDR2 is LQKENI. V was shortened by 6 bases and J by 4 bases, with 13 bases between the two germline ends. The CDR3 bases are TGTGCCAGCTCGCAGCAAGGAGGTTACGAGCAGTACTTC. Translation gives CASSQQGGYEQYF.